This TCR beta chain was retrieved from a study of blood T cell repertoires in COVID-19 (dated by TCRdb to 2018 to 2021). About the study as a whole: Samples covering the acute and convalescent phases of COVID-19 were provided by collaborators in the United States, Italy and Spain. The material from the prospective study consisted of cDNA or gDNA derived from T cells, B-cell-depleted T cells, or PBMCs. Subjects who had been exposed to COVID-19, were actively infected with it, or had recovered from it provided the deeply sampled blood TCRbeta repertoires that made up the dataset. The repertoires were released in a freely available public database intended as a resource for research on the immune response to SARS-CoV-2. The samples were drawn from two sources: the first 160 participants of the ongoing ImmuneRACE study, and approximately 1,300 subjects contributed by 6 global collaborators. The sample metadata nearly always contained a de-identified subject ID, COVID-19 status, age in years and sex. HLA class I and class II types, where available, came from metadata supplied by the sample provider rather than from assay-based typing. What the work shows at the level of the full study, not this receptor alone: Clinical and demographic metadata were provided uncurated, with the amount varying by source and participant.

In regard to this clone: It lacks a known antigen. No much larger clonotype is one base removed from it; base qualities were not supplied.

One collaborating source in Seattle enrolled patients during active infection and followed them longitudinally through the course of disease. Each collaborating institution followed its own protocols to collect whole blood in K2EDTA tubes. For TCRbeta analysis, collaborators shipped samples as frozen whole blood, isolated PBMCs, or DNA extracted from either of those sample types. The immunoSEQ Assay, a bias-controlled multiplex PCR, was used to amplify TCRbeta CDR3 regions from genomic DNA. The authors processed their data as follows. Nucleated cell counts per sample were estimated from amplification of reference gene primers within the assay. Sequence reads were collapsed and filtered to measure the absolute abundance of every unique TCRbeta CDR3 rearrangement. For each sample, productive Simpson clonality was calculated as the square root of Simpson's diversity index over productive rearrangements. The table comes from immuneACCESS by way of TCRdb, which keeps in-frame sequences with V and J called. Part of the clones is missing from these tables; in studies checked, under half for an unresolved V gene and the rest for unknown reasons. That table gives V, J and clone size, and the DNA gave D and trimming. The sample profile shows about 480,000 clones; roughly 87% of them were found once. About 1% of the sample is in the top ten clones.

This TCR derives from a man between 18 and 29 years old with COVID-19, enrolled during active disease. Material: peripheral blood.

The sequence in DNA is TGCGCCAGCAGCTTACCTACGACTGCCACCGGGGAGCTGTTTTTT. Translated, it gives CASSLPTTATGELFF. This chain joins TRBV5-1 to TRBJ2-2; the D gene cannot be named for sure. The CDR3 covers 15 residues, taking in both the cysteine and the phenylalanine. The sequence is cut down to CDR3 DNA, 45 bases in frame from base 1. V loses 2 bases of germline sequence and J loses 4 bases, and the interval between the two ends is 12 bases. CDR1 and CDR2 are drawn from the germline V gene: SGHRS, YFSETQ. When the CDR3 is completed using the reference TRBV5-1 and TRBJ2-2 genes on either side, the full variable domain is KAGVTQTPRYLIKTRGQQVTLSCSPISGHRSVSWYQQTPGQGLQFLFEYFSETQRNKGNFPGRFSGRQFSNSRSEMNVSTLELGDSALYLCASSLPTTATGELFFGEGSRLTVL.